This TCR beta chain was identified in a study of T cell repertoires in cytomegalovirus infection. TCRdb redid the calling of the reads with MiXCR, one entry per CDR3 protein. The sample lists some 600,000 distinct CDR3 sequences, approximately 25% occurring once. The CDR3 spans 16 residues. Trimming left V 1 base short and J 5 bases short, with 12 bases between. Germline CDR1 LGHNA, CDR2 YSLEER. The chain is built from TRBV4-3 and TRBJ1-6; D is unresolved. The receptor was isolated from a human donor in good health (CMV status not recorded). Some clones in this sample may be carry-over from other donors' samples. What was sequenced was CD8+ T cells from PBMCs. CDR3 nucleotide sequence: TGCGCCAGCAGCCAAGTTTGGTACAGTCATAATTCACCCCTCCACTTT. This translates into CASSQVWYSHNSPLHF.